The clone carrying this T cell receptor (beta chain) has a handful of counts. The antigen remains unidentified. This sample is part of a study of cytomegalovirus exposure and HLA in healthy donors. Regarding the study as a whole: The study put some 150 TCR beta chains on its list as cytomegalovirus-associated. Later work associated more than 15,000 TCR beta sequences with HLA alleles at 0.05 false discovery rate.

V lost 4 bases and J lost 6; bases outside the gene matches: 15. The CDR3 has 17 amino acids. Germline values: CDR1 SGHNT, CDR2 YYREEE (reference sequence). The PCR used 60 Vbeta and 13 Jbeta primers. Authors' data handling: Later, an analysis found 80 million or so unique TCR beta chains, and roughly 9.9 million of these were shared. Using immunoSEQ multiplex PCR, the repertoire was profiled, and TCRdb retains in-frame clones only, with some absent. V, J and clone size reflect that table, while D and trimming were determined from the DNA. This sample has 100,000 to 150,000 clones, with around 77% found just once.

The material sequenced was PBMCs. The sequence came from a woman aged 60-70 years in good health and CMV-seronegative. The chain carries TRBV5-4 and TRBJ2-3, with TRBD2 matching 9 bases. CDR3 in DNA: TGTGCCAGCAGCCTCCCGAGTGGGACTAGCAAGATCGATACGCAGTATTTT. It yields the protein CASSLPSGTSKIDTQYF.